The subject of this entry is one TCR beta chain. Profiled with immunoSEQ multiplex PCR; TCRdb holds only in-frame clones, not every one. The table has a few hundred thousand clones, more than 75% seen once. The sample belongs to a study of blood T cell repertoires in COVID-19. Turning to the study itself: Researchers got acute and convalescent COVID-19 samples from the United States, Italy and Spain. T cells, B-cell-depleted T cells, or PBMCs supplied cDNA or gDNA.

CDR3 length: 15 residues. Per germline, CDR1 SGHTA and CDR2 FQGNSA. V gave up 5 bases and J gave up 5 bases; unmatched junction bases: 10. Sequencing used peripheral blood. The genes are TRBV7-2 and TRBJ1-2; TRBD1 agrees at 8 bases. The source of this sequence is a woman in her sixties or seventies with COVID-19, enrolled during active disease. CDR3 amino acids: CASSLPRTGTYGYTF. CDR3 in DNA: TGTGCCAGCAGCCTACCTCGGACAGGGACATATGGCTACACCTTC.